A selection of T cell receptor beta chains follows, all from one sample in a study of blood T cell repertoires in COVID-19. Produced via immunoSEQ multiplex PCR; TCRdb's table is partial and in-frame only. The sample holds roughly 87,000 clones, roughly nine tenths seen once. The specimen sequenced was peripheral blood. Every receptor here comes from a woman older than 75 with active COVID-19. CDR3s leave out the opening cysteine and the closing phenylalanine or tryptophan.

>TRBV19|TRBJ1-3
ASSGPGNTIY
>TRBV28|TRBJ2-1
ASRQSGSSLRNEQF
>TRBV10-3|TRBJ2-3
AISERGSDTQY
>TRBV6-5|TRBJ2-3
ASSLVVTTY
>TRBV3-1/TRBV3-2|TRBJ2-2
ASRGKGLGGSGELF
>TRBV6-2/TRBV6-3|TRBJ2-5
ASSTPGLADKETQY
>TRBV2|TRBJ1-6
ASAPPTGSNSPLH
>TRBV19|TRBJ1-1
ASRMRGPMNTEAF
>TRBV19|TRBJ2-7
ASSPHTPTAAAGQY
>TRBV19|TRBJ1-4
ASSYPGQNEKLF
>TRBV3-1/TRBV3-2|TRBJ2-1
ASSQGRVAGGGNEQF
>TRBV27|TRBJ1-3
ASSPGGRRARNTIY
>TRBV3-1/TRBV3-2|TRBJ2-1
ASSQWRDPYNEQF
>TRBV6-2/TRBV6-3|TRBJ2-3
ASSRLAGGSQQY
>TRBV9|TRBJ1-4
ASSKGRPNEKLF